Listed below are T cell receptor beta chains from one sample, sequenced in a study of response to subunit inactivated influenza vaccine. TCRdb re-called the RT-PCR reads through MiXCR, storing one row per CDR3 protein. Here the sample spans some 640,000 distinct CDR3 sequences, 14% being singletons. The sequencing here drew on PBMCs from blood, taken 14 to 15 days before vaccination. The receptors shown here come from a man aged 50 to 59 who received an inactivated influenza vaccine. CDR3s include the opening cysteine and the closing phenylalanine or tryptophan. D genes are given only for firm matches. Size values are once, few and many counts, or a class for expanded clones, and some rows have none.

few,.,TRBV27,TRBJ2-6,CASVLKGTGANVLTF,TGTGCCAGCGTTTTAAAGGGGACTGGGGCCAACGTCCTGACTTTC
many,.,TRBV12-3/TRBV12-4,TRBJ2-5,CASSLVSGETQYF,TGTGCCAGCAGTCTTGTTTCAGGAGAGACCCAGTACTTC
many,.,TRBV2,TRBJ2-3,CAITGPPGTDTQYF,TGTGCCATTACCGGGCCCCCGGGCACAGATACGCAGTATTTT
.,.,TRBV24-1,TRBJ2-6,CATSDLSSSGANVLTF,TGTGCCACCAGTGATTTGAGTTCCTCTGGGGCCAACGTCCTGACTTTC
few,.,TRBV7-2,TRBJ2-1,CASSRTSLLVSEQFF,TGTGCCAGCAGCCGTACTAGCCTTCTAGTCAGTGAGCAGTTCTTC
many,.,TRBV10-3,TRBJ2-1,CAISDPEGNDEQFF,TGTGCCATCAGTGACCCCGAGGGGAACGATGAGCAGTTCTTC
.,.,TRBV7-8,TRBJ2-2,CASSWSLRLDTGELFF,TGTGCCAGCAGCTGGTCCTTAAGGCTTGACACCGGGGAGCTGTTTTTT
.,.,TRBV5-1,TRBJ2-7,CASSPDTTYEQYF,TGCGCCAGCAGCCCGGACACGACCTACGAGCAGTACTTC
few,TRBD2,TRBV4-3,TRBJ2-5,CASSPLGTSWETQYF,TGCGCCAGCAGCCCGCTAGGGACTAGCTGGGAGACCCAGTACTTC
few,.,TRBV10-3,TRBJ1-5,CAIGAGGTQPQHF,TGTGCCATCGGGGCGGGGGGCACTCAGCCCCAGCATTTT
.,TRBD2,TRBV2,TRBJ2-1,CASGDYSESSYNEQFF,TGTGCCAGCGGGGACTATAGCGAAAGCTCCTACAATGAGCAGTTCTTC
many,.,TRBV20-1,TRBJ2-3,CSAPALASTDTQYF,TGCAGTGCACCAGCGTTGGCGTCAACAGATACGCAGTATTTT
.,TRBD2,TRBV28,TRBJ2-3,CACSFPKGGRSTDTQYF,TGTGCCTGCAGTTTCCCGAAGGGCGGGAGGTCCACAGATACGCAGTATTTT
.,.,TRBV20-1,TRBJ2-6,CSATDPSSGANVLTF,TGCAGTGCTACAGATCCTAGCTCTGGGGCCAACGTCCTGACTTTC
many,TRBD1,TRBV28,TRBJ2-7,CASSSGQSPYEQYF,TGTGCCAGCAGTTCGGGACAGTCCCCCTACGAGCAGTACTTC
.,.,TRBV5-1,TRBJ2-7,CASSLSPHEQYF,TGCGCCAGCAGCTTGTCCCCCCACGAGCAGTACTTC
few,.,TRBV28,TRBJ2-2,CASSPPTGNTGELFF,TGTGCCAGCAGTCCCCCGACAGGGAACACCGGGGAGCTGTTTTTT
.,.,TRBV19,TRBJ2-7,CASSPGPSYKQYF,TGTGCCAGTAGTCCGGGACCCTCCTACAAGCAGTACTTC
.,.,TRBV7-2,TRBJ2-7,CASSTGTWGYEQYF,TGTGCCAGCAGCACCGGGACATGGGGCTACGAGCAGTACTTC
few,TRBD2,TRBV4-2,TRBJ2-7,CASSQGLADDYEQYF,TGTGCCAGCAGCCAAGGACTAGCGGACGACTACGAGCAGTACTTC
.,.,TRBV9,TRBJ2-7,CASSPDATYEQYF,TGTGCCAGCAGCCCTGATGCGACCTACGAGCAGTACTTC
.,.,TRBV11-2,TRBJ1-1,CASSLMKAFF,TGTGCCAGCAGTTTAATGAAAGCTTTCTTT
few,TRBD2,TRBV29-1,TRBJ2-7,CSVATSGNYEQYF,TGCAGCGTCGCGACTAGCGGGAACTACGAGCAGTACTTC
.,.,TRBV28,TRBJ2-7,CASSYDGVSYEQYF,TGTGCCAGCTCTTACGACGGGGTCTCCTACGAGCAGTACTTC
.,TRBD1,TRBV20-1,TRBJ1-1,CSARGLWTGIDFTEAFF,TGCAGTGCTAGAGGTCTTTGGACAGGGATCGATTTTACTGAAGCTTTCTTT
.,TRBD2,TRBV6-2/TRBV6-3,TRBJ2-7,CASMAGRAYEQYF,TGTGCCAGCATGGCAGGGAGGGCCTACGAGCAGTACTTC
few,.,TRBV5-1,TRBJ1-4,CASSLRTNEKLFF,TGCGCCAGCAGCCTCCGAACTAATGAAAAACTGTTTTTT
.,TRBD2,TRBV20-1,TRBJ2-1,CSARVGSGRSNEQFF,TGCAGTGCTAGAGTCGGTAGCGGGAGATCCAATGAGCAGTTCTTC
few,.,TRBV4-2,TRBJ1-1,CASSQDRTGTAEAFF,TGTGCCAGCAGCCAAGATCGAACCGGGACGGCAGAAGCTTTCTTT
few,TRBD1,TRBV20-1,TRBJ1-5,CSAQGGRARRQPQHF,TGCAGTGCCCAGGGGGGGAGGGCGCGGCGTCAGCCCCAGCATTTT
few,TRBD2,TRBV5-5,TRBJ2-7,CASSFGLAGRSSYEQYF,TGTGCCAGCAGCTTCGGACTAGCGGGGAGGAGCTCCTACGAGCAGTACTTC
few,.,TRBV5-1,TRBJ2-1,CASSLGSGTGNEQFF,TGCGCCAGCAGCTTGGGGTCGGGAACGGGGAATGAGCAGTTCTTC
few,TRBD2,TRBV24-1,TRBJ2-1,CATSASGLAGHNEQFF,TGTGCCACCAGCGCCTCAGGACTAGCGGGCCACAATGAGCAGTTCTTC
many,.,TRBV20-1,TRBJ2-7,CSARAPTTLYEQYF,TGCAGTGCTAGAGCACCCACTACTCTCTACGAGCAGTACTTC
many,.,TRBV15,TRBJ2-7,CATSRDQGTLFAYEQYF,TGTGCCACCAGCAGAGATCAAGGGACTTTATTCGCCTACGAGCAGTACTTC
.,TRBD1,TRBV2,TRBJ1-1,CASSGTGHRTEAFF,TGTGCCAGCAGTGGGACAGGACATAGGACTGAAGCTTTCTTT
.,TRBD1,TRBV30,TRBJ1-1,CAWRARDRANTEAFF,TGTGCCTGGAGGGCCCGGGACAGGGCGAACACTGAAGCTTTCTTT
.,TRBD2,TRBV5-1,TRBJ2-1,CASSVRGTSGRHEQFF,TGCGCCAGCAGCGTACGAGGGACTAGCGGGAGACATGAGCAGTTCTTC
.,.,TRBV4-1,TRBJ2-5,CASSQGLLTYQETQYF,TGCGCCAGCAGCCAAGGACTGCTAACATACCAAGAGACCCAGTACTTC
few,.,TRBV28,TRBJ2-3,CASSLSPRDTRDIDTQYF,TGTGCCAGCAGTTTGTCCCCCCGGGACACCCGAGACATCGATACGCAGTATTTT
many,.,TRBV12-3/TRBV12-4,TRBJ1-1,CASSLGGGDTEAFF,TGTGCCAGCAGTTTAGGGGGGGGTGACACTGAAGCTTTCTTT
.,TRBD2,TRBV5-5,TRBJ2-3,CASSAGLVADTQYF,TGTGCCAGCAGCGCCGGACTAGTCGCAGATACGCAGTATTTT
many,.,TRBV10-3,TRBJ2-3,CAISESWPADIGDTQYF,TGTGCCATCAGTGAGTCGTGGCCGGCCGACATCGGAGATACGCAGTATTTT
.,.,TRBV7-9,TRBJ2-1,CASSSGPQGQFF,TGTGCCAGCAGCTCGGGACCTCAGGGGCAGTTCTTC
.,.,TRBV20-1,TRBJ2-7,CSARDNLGVGGEEQYF,TGCAGTGCTAGAGATAATCTGGGGGTCGGCGGGGAGGAGCAGTACTTC
.,.,TRBV10-3,TRBJ1-3,CAISGQPGNTIYF,TGTGCCATCAGTGGGCAGCCTGGAAACACCATATATTTT
few,TRBD1,TRBV28,TRBJ2-2,CASQDRGRTGELFF,TGTGCCAGCCAAGACAGGGGGCGGACCGGGGAGCTGTTTTTT
many,TRBD1,TRBV4-2,TRBJ2-7,CASSQDRDRNYEQYF,TGTGCCAGCAGCCAAGACCGGGACAGGAACTACGAGCAGTACTTC
.,.,TRBV4-1,TRBJ1-1,CASSQASGFQAFF,TGCGCCAGCAGCCAAGCAAGTGGGTTCCAAGCTTTCTTT
.,.,TRBV5-1,TRBJ2-7,CASSQRGVPYEQYF,TGCGCCAGCAGCCAGAGGGGGGTCCCCTACGAGCAGTACTTC